This T cell receptor (beta chain) was recorded in a study of patients and donors after allogeneic stem cell transplantation. TCRdb called the RT-PCR reads again in MiXCR, with one record for every CDR3 protein. The sample lists roughly 230,000 distinct CDR3 sequences; less than 15% were seen once. Germline CDR1 is SGHTA and CDR2 is FQGTGA. Trimming left V 2 bases short and J 5 bases short, with 13 bases between. The CDR3 is made up of 15 amino acids. This clonotype was observed a handful of times. Sequencing used blood, either unsorted or a sorted T cell fraction (not recorded which). V and J are TRBV7-3 and TRBJ2-1; possible D gene TRBD1, 7 bases. The sequence derives from a human donor who was either an allogeneic HSCT recipient or a stem cell or donor lymphocyte infusion donor (not recorded which). It is not recorded whose cells these are; they may come from a transplant donor. CDR3 protein: CASSLAGGNNNEQFF. The CDR3, as DNA: TGTGCCAGCAGCTTAGCAGGGGGGAATAACAATGAGCAGTTCTTC.